The rows below give T cell receptor beta chains drawn from one sample of a study of control samples from healthy donors and cancer patients. Here immunoSEQ multiplex PCR was the method, and the copy in TCRdb shows in-frame clones only, minus some. The data hold about 180,000 clones, with about 90% observed a single time. Sequencing was done on a sample of blood. These receptor sequences come from a woman aged 45 to 65 in good health. The CDR3 runs from the conserved cysteine through the conserved F or W. The order of the fields is J gene, D gene, clone size, V gene, CDR3 protein, CDR3 DNA. The D gene is left open where the match is weak. A row's size may be missing; if present it is once, few, many or a size class.

>TRBJ2-6|TRBD2|-|TRBV7-7
CASSLGLAGSSGANVLTF
TGTGCCAGCAGCTTAGGTCTAGCGGGCTCCTCTGGGGCCAACGTCCTGACTTTC
>TRBJ2-7|-|-|TRBV3-1/TRBV3-2
CASSQREGTYEQYF
TGTGCCAGCAGCCAAAGAGAGGGAACCTACGAGCAGTACTTC
>TRBJ2-3|-|-|TRBV4-2
CASSPSLTSVGTDTQYF
TGTGCCAGCAGCCCCTCGCTTACTAGTGTAGGGACCGATACGCAGTATTTT
>TRBJ1-4|TRBD1|-|TRBV6-2/TRBV6-3
CASSFSGQGASEKLFF
TGTGCCAGCAGCTTCTCCGGACAGGGGGCTTCTGAAAAACTGTTTTTT
>TRBJ2-2|-|-|TRBV19
CASSMFEVNTGELFF
TGTGCCAGTAGTATGTTCGAGGTGAACACCGGGGAGCTGTTTTTT
>TRBJ2-5|TRBD2|-|TRBV7-9
CASSLGTTKETQYF
TGTGCCAGCAGCCTAGGGACTACGAAAGAGACCCAGTACTTC
>TRBJ1-2|-|-|TRBV7-2
CASSPVTGFYGYTF
TGTGCCAGCAGCCCGGTAACAGGGTTCTATGGCTACACCTTC
>TRBJ2-7|TRBD1|-|TRBV6-5
CASMLRDSYEQYF
TGTGCCAGCATGCTCCGGGACAGCTACGAGCAGTACTTC
>TRBJ2-3|TRBD2|-|TRBV6-2/TRBV6-3
CASSFVAGGSDTQYF
TGTGCCAGCAGTTTCGTAGCGGGGGGATCAGATACGCAGTATTTT
>TRBJ1-1|-|-|TRBV5-4
CASSATQNTEAFF
TGTGCCAGCAGCGCAACCCAGAACACTGAAGCTTTCTTT
>TRBJ2-1|TRBD2|-|TRBV9
CASSSPGGGINNEQFF
TGTGCCAGCAGCTCTCCTGGCGGGGGGATAAACAATGAGCAGTTCTTC
>TRBJ2-7|TRBD1|-|TRBV5-8
CASSLPGQGAYEQYF
TGTGCCAGCAGCCTACCGGGACAGGGGGCCTACGAGCAGTACTTC
>TRBJ1-2|-|-|TRBV27
CASSLLRSGGYTF
TGTGCCAGCAGTTTATTGCGGTCAGGAGGCTACACCTTC
>TRBJ1-2|-|-|TRBV19
CASTQPSENYGYTF
TGTGCCAGTACCCAACCGTCAGAAAACTATGGCTACACCTTC
>TRBJ2-1|-|-|TRBV6-5
CASRPGPTYNEQFF
TGTGCCAGCAGGCCTGGCCCTACCTACAATGAGCAGTTCTTC
>TRBJ1-5|-|once|TRBV24-1
CATGGGYNQPQHF
TGTGCCACGGGTGGGGGGTACAATCAGCCCCAGCATTTT
>TRBJ1-6|TRBD1|-|TRBV6-4
CASSRTGDNSPLHF
TGTGCCAGCAGCCGGACAGGGGATAATTCACCCCTCCACTTT
>TRBJ1-1|-|-|TRBV11-2
CASSLQQNTEAFF
TGTGCCAGCAGCCTCCAACAGAACACTGAAGCTTTCTTT
>TRBJ1-5|TRBD1|-|TRBV24-1
CATSPGGVQPQHF
TGTGCCACCAGCCCAGGGGGGGTTCAGCCCCAGCATTTT
>TRBJ1-1|TRBD1|-|TRBV5-4
CASSSRQGNGNTEAFF
TGTGCCAGCAGCTCCCGACAGGGGAATGGGAACACTGAAGCTTTCTTT